The 3 T cell receptor beta chains given below trace back to one sample, sequenced in a study of T cell changes during pregnancy in multiple sclerosis. Profiled with immunoSEQ multiplex PCR; TCRdb holds only in-frame clones, not every one. The sample consists of 30,000 to 50,000 clones, approximately 91% of them appearing once. This specimen consisted of CD4+ T cells from peripheral blood mononuclear cells, obtained in the third trimester of pregnancy. The receptors derive from a female donor in good health, enrolled as a control in a pregnancy study.

This clone was found a few times. The chain has TRBV5-5 and TRBJ1-5; D gene ambiguous. This CDR3 contains 15 residues. Germline V CDR1 and CDR2: SGHKS, YYEKEE (reference sequence). V gave up 0 bases and J gave up 0 bases, with 7 bases separating them. The CDR3 sequence is CASSLAGYSNQPQHF. CDR3 DNA: TGTGCCAGCAGCTTGGCGGGGTATAGCAATCAGCCCCAGCATTTT.

The CDR3 DNA reads as TGTGCCAGCAGCGTAGCTCCCAGCGCCAGACAGTACGAGCAGTACTTC. Translating it yields CASSVAPSARQYEQYF. The chain is built from TRBV9 and TRBJ2-7; possibly TRBD1 for D (5 bases). The CDR3 covers 16 residues. Per germline, CDR1 SGDLS and CDR2 YYNGEE. V was trimmed by 0 bases and J by 4 bases, leaving 17 bases between them. Based on the CDR3 plus reference TRBV9 and TRBJ2-7, the full variable domain is DSGVTQTPKHLITATGQRVTLRCSPRSGDLSVYWYQQSLDQGLQFLIQYYNGEERAKGNILERFSAQQFPDLHSELNLSSLELGDSALYFCASSVAPSARQYEQYFGPGTRLTVT.

This chain connects TRBV28 to TRBJ1-2; no firm D call. Germline assignment: CDR1 MDHEN and CDR2 SYDVKM. V lost 5 bases and J 5 bases, leaving 12 bases between the germline ends. The CDR3 runs to 13 residues. CDR3 DNA sequence: TGTGCCAGCAGTCCTCAGAGACTATATGGCTACACCTTC. Its translation: CASSPQRLYGYTF.